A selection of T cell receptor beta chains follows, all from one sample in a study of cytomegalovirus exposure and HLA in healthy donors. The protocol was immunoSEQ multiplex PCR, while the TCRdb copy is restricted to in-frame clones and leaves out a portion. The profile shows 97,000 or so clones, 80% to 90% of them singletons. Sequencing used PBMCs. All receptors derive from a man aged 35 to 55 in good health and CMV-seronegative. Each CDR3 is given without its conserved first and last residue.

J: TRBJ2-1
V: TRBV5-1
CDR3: ASSRDAGGQF

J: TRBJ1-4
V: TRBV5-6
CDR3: ASSLSVNEKLF

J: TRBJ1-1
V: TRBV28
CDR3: ASSLWGLMNTEAF

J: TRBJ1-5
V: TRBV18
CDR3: ASSPNFAGYNQPQH

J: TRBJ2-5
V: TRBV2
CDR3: ASSDGGPETQY

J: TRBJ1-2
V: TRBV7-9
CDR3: ASSSHPGTENHLYGYT

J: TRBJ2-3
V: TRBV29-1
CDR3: SVGWGGTDTQY

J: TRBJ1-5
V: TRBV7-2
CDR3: ASSLNLGVGQPQH

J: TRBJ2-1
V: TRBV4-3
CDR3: ASSQDSRQGPWDEQF

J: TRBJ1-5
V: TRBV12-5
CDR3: ASGLVPEPNQPQH

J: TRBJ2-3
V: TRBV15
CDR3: ATSREPRRGARSTDTQY

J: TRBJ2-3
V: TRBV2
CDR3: ASSIAGVADTQY

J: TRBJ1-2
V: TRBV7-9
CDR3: ASSLSAGNNYGYT

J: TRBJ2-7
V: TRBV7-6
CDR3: ASSLGGERSEQY

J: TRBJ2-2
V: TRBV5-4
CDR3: ASSFYNTGELF

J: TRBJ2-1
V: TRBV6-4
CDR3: ASSAGQGDGNEQF

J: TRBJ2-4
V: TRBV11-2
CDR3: ASSEPLGGGIQY

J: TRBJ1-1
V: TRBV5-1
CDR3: ASRSTTGTGNTEAF

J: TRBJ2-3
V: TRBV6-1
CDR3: ASRTGNTQY

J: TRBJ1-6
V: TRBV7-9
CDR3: ASSLSDRFNSPLH

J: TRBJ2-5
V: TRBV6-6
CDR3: ASTPGGRETQY

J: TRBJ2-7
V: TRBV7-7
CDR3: ASSPDSVTYEQY

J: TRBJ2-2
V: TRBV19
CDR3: ATWGQTGELF

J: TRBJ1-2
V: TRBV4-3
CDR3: ASSPIGQGVYGYT

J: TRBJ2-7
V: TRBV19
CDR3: ASSRPGQGAYEQY

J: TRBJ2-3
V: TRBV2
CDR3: ASTPGTSGATDTQY

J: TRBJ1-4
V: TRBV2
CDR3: ASGKDRVFREKLF

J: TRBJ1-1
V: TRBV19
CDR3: ASSITGILNTEAF

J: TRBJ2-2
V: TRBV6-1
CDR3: ASRPTGIGELF

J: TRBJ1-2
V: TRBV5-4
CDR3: ASSNDQQGVDGYT

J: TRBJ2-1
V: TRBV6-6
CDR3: ASALQDNEQF

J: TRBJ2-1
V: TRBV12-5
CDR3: ASGLVRFGAALGEQF

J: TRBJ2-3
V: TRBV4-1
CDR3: ASSRGLGSPTDTQY

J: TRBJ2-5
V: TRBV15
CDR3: ATSRDRYQETQY

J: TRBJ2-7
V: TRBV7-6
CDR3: ASSGGTAYEQY

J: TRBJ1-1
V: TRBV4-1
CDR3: ASSQREANTEAF

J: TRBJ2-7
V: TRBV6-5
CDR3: ASSYFGQGEQY

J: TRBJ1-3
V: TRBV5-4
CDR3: ASSTFDSGNTIY

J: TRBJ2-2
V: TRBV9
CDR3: ASRPGTSISTGELF

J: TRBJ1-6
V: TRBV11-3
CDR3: ASSLKPNSPLH

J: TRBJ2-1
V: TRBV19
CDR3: ASRGTSIGEQF

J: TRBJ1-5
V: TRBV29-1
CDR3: SVVGPGGVGQPQH

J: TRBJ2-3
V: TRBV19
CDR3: ASSIGLAGGFTDTQY